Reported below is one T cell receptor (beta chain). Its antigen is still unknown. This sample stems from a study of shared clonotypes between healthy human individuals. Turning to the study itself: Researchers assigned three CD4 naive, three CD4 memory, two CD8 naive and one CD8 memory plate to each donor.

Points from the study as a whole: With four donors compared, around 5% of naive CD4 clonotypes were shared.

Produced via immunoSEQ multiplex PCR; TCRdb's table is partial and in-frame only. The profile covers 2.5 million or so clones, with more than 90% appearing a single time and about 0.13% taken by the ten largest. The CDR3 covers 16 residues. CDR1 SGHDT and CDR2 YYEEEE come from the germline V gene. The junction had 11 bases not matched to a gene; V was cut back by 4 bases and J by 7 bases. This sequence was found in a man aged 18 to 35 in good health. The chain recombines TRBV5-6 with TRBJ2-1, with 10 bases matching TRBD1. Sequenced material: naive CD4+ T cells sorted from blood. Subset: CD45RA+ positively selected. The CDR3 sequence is CASSPTRDRGINEQFF. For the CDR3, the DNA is TGTGCCAGCAGCCCGACCCGGGACAGGGGCATAAATGAGCAGTTCTTC. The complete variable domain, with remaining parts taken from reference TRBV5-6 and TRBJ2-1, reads DAGVTQSPTHLIKTRGQQVTLRCSPKSGHDTVSWYQQALGQGPQFIFQYYEEEERQRGNFPDRFSGHQFPNYSSELNVNALLLGDSALYLCASSPTRDRGINEQFFGPGTRLTVL.